This T cell receptor beta chain was sequenced during a study of cytomegalovirus exposure and HLA in healthy donors. Study-wide background: The Caucasian-associated ancestry cluster held over 80% of roughly 370 genotyped donors.

The PCR used 60 Vbeta and 13 Jbeta primers. The protocol was immunoSEQ multiplex PCR, while the TCRdb copy is restricted to in-frame clones and leaves out a portion. This table holds roughly 130,000 clones, about three quarters found once. Only a few counts were recorded for this clone. This sample also contains other DNA sequences that code for the same CDR3. V gave up 4 bases and J gave up 7 bases, with 14 bases separating them. Germline CDR1 and CDR2: LNHDA and SQIVND (reference sequence). The CDR3 totals 14 residues. The receptor was isolated from a human donor in good health. Sequencing was done on a sample of PBMCs. This sequence joins TRBV19 and TRBJ1-5; maybe TRBD1 (5 bases). CDR3 protein: CASSSQGGDQPQHF. CDR3 coding DNA: TGTGCCAGTAGTAGTCAGGGCGGGGACCAGCCCCAGCATTTT.